This TCR beta chain originates from a study of shared clonotypes between healthy human individuals. Each PCR replicate from the sorted subsets contained 200 to 250 ng DNA, which is around 30,000 T cell genomes. Profiling relied on immunoSEQ multiplex PCR, and the TCRdb table lists in-frame clones only, not all of them. The sample has 2 million to 2.5 million clones, around 90% seen once. Study-level results: Large sequencing depth failed to make sorted-subset sequencing complete, rarefaction showed. An effect of sequencing depth on clonotype sharing among donors was expected. Represented diversity (both genetic and exposure-history) was limited by the small number of donors.

The CDR3 runs to 17 residues. V dropped 5 bases and J dropped 2; count of bases not matched to a gene: 6. CDR1 is KGHSH, CDR2 LQKENI, per germline. Regarding this clone: The antigen remains unidentified.

This receptor was identified in a man aged 18 to 35 in good health. Some clones in this sample may be carry-over from other donors' samples. The sequenced sample consisted of naive CD4+ T cells from PBMCs. Subset defined: CD45RA+ positively selected. The chain employs TRBV18 and TRBJ2-2, with 12 bases matching TRBD2. The CDR3 here is CASSARLAGDNTGELFF. CDR3 in DNA: TGTGCCAGCTCAGCTCGACTAGCGGGAGATAACACCGGGGAGCTGTTTTTT.